The clone carrying this T cell receptor beta chain has at least ten counts. TCRdb re-called the RT-PCR reads with MiXCR, one entry per CDR3 protein. The sample lists about 680,000 distinct CDR3 sequences; 13% to 15% were seen once. This TCR was recovered from a female donor in good health, serving as a healthy control. Sequenced sample: memory CD4+ T cells from blood.

CDR3 in amino acids: CSAPGTAKETQYF. In DNA form, the CDR3 reads TGCAGTGCTCCCGGGACAGCAAAAGAGACCCAGTACTTC. This chain joins TRBV20-1 and TRBJ2-5; 7 bases are a match to TRBD1. V was clipped by 5 bases and J by 3 bases; unmatched bases: 6. CDR1 is DFQATT and CDR2 is SNEGSKA in the germline V gene (reference sequence). The CDR3 is made up of 13 amino acids.